The table lists the clone carrying this TCR beta chain with a few counts. Its antigen is still unknown. The data were obtained in a study of cytomegalovirus exposure and HLA in healthy donors. Study-level points and caveats: Relative to the approximately 630-donor mean, N-insertions were reportedly fewer in an Asian-associated ancestry cluster in a later analysis.

CDR3 length equals 17 residues. Trimming at V came to 2 bases and at J to 8 bases, leaving 13 bases not matched to a gene. Per the germline V gene, CDR1 is LGHNA and CDR2 is YSLEER. A multiplex PCR was run with 60 Vbeta primers and 13 Jbeta primers. Only in-frame clones appear in the TCRdb table, and some are missing; sequencing was by immunoSEQ multiplex PCR. This sample has around 150,000 clones, with over 60% found just once. The genes are TRBV4-3 and TRBJ2-2; 8 bases fit TRBD2. This clonotype was obtained from a middle-aged man in good health and CMV-seronegative. Sample: PBMCs. CDR3 region: CASSQNTAGAPEGELFF. CDR3 DNA: TGCGCCAGCAGCCAAAACACAGCGGGGGCCCCGGAGGGGGAGCTGTTTTTT.